The rows below give T cell receptor beta chains drawn from one sample of a study of blood T cell repertoires in COVID-19. Sequenced by immunoSEQ multiplex PCR; TCRdb stores in-frame clones only, minus some. The sample yields about 210,000 clones, 84% seen once. The sequenced material came from peripheral blood. These receptors all come from a woman between 50 and 59 years old with active or convalescent COVID-19. Each CDR3 is given with its conserved first and last residue. Fields, in order: V gene, D gene, clone size, J gene, CDR3 DNA, CDR3 protein. D genes are given only for firm matches. Where a row states a size, it is once, few, many or the class of an expanded clone; other rows omit it.

TRBV6-5,.,.,TRBJ1-1,TGTGCCAGCGTGCGTCCCAGACAGGTGAACACTGAAGCTTTCTTT,CASVRPRQVNTEAFF
TRBV9,TRBD1,.,TRBJ1-2,TGTGCCAGCAGCCCTGGGACAGGGGGCCAATTGAACTATGGCTACACCTTC,CASSPGTGGQLNYGYTF
TRBV24-1,TRBD1,.,TRBJ2-1,TGTGCCACCAGCAGGACAGGGGGCTGGGGTGAGCAGTTCTTC,CATSRTGGWGEQFF
TRBV5-1,TRBD2,once,TRBJ2-1,TGCGCCAGCACCAGCAGGGGTGCGGGAGGGCCCTACAATGAGCAGTTCTTC,CASTSRGAGGPYNEQFF
TRBV3-1/TRBV3-2,.,.,TRBJ1-2,TGTGCCAGCAGCCACAAACCAGGGGATGGCTACACCTTC,CASSHKPGDGYTF
TRBV10-3,.,once,TRBJ2-3,TGTGCCATCAGTAGCCGCACAGATACGCAGTATTTT,CAISSRTDTQYF
TRBV10-2,.,.,TRBJ1-2,TGCGCCAGCAGTGAGTCGCCACAGGGTGGCTATGGCTACACCTTC,CASSESPQGGYGYTF
TRBV6-5,TRBD2,.,TRBJ2-3,TGTGCCAGCGTCAGGACTAGCGGGTGGGATACGCAGTATTTT,CASVRTSGWDTQYF
TRBV2,.,.,TRBJ2-7,TGTGCCAGCAGTGGCCTGATCGGTGTTGAGCAGTACTTC,CASSGLIGVEQYF
TRBV2,TRBD1,.,TRBJ1-5,TGTGCCAGCAGTGAGACAGGGGCGGCCCAGCATTTT,CASSETGAAQHF
TRBV7-2,TRBD1,.,TRBJ1-3,TGTGCCAGCAGCACCCGGACAGGGGCTATCTCTGGAAACACCATATATTTT,CASSTRTGAISGNTIYF
TRBV5-1,TRBD2,once,TRBJ2-1,TGCGCCAGCAGCCGAGGACTAGCGTGGGATGAGCAGTTCTTC,CASSRGLAWDEQFF
TRBV7-2,TRBD2,.,TRBJ2-3,TGTGCCAGCAGCCGGGGGGCGGGAGGGTCAGATACGCAGTATTTT,CASSRGAGGSDTQYF
TRBV6-6,.,.,TRBJ1-1,TGTGCCAGCGAGAGTACAGGAGGGGTCACTGAAGCTTTCTTT,CASESTGGVTEAFF
TRBV5-6,TRBD1,.,TRBJ1-2,TGTGCCAGCAGCTGGCGTAGGGGGCGCACCTTC,CASSWRRGRTF
TRBV5-1,.,.,TRBJ2-2,TGCGCCAGCAGCTTGGTAGCTAGCGCTGGGGAGCTGTTTTTT,CASSLVASAGELFF
TRBV24-1,TRBD2,.,TRBJ2-3,TGTGCCACCAGATCGGGACTAGCGGGAGGAGGGGATACGCAGTATTTT,CATRSGLAGGGDTQYF
TRBV6-6,.,.,TRBJ2-1,TGTGCCAGCAGATCCCACGTCGGTGAGCAGTTCTTC,CASRSHVGEQFF
TRBV23-1,.,.,TRBJ1-2,TGCGCCAGCAGTCAATCTGCGACTGACAGCCTCTATGGCTACACCTTC,CASSQSATDSLYGYTF
TRBV19,TRBD1,.,TRBJ1-2,TGTGCCAGTAGTACCCCAGGACAGGGGGCGGGCTATGGCTACACCTTC,CASSTPGQGAGYGYTF
TRBV24-1,TRBD2,.,TRBJ2-1,TGTGCCACGGGGGGGGGTCCTAGCGGGAGTAAATCCTACAATGAGCAGTTCTTC,CATGGGPSGSKSYNEQFF
TRBV5-4,TRBD1,.,TRBJ1-4,TGTGCCAGCAGCGGAAACAGGGGCTCTAATGAAAAACTGTTTTTT,CASSGNRGSNEKLFF
TRBV5-6,TRBD1,.,TRBJ1-6,TGTGCCAGCAGCTTGGCTCAGGGGGCGAACAATTCACCCCTCCACTTT,CASSLAQGANNSPLHF
TRBV5-1,TRBD1,.,TRBJ2-5,TGCGCCAGCAGCTTGACAGGGGTGCTCCAAGAGACCCAGTACTTC,CASSLTGVLQETQYF
TRBV2,.,.,TRBJ1-1,TGTGCCAGCAGGAAGCCCGAGAACACTGAAGCTTTCTTT,CASRKPENTEAFF
TRBV12-3/TRBV12-4,.,.,TRBJ1-5,TGTGCCAGCAGTTTAATCCAGAATCAGCCCCAGCATTTT,CASSLIQNQPQHF
TRBV20-1,.,.,TRBJ2-5,TGCAGTGCTTGGGCAGGGGAGACCCAGTACTTC,CSAWAGETQYF
TRBV3-1/TRBV3-2,.,.,TRBJ1-3,TGTGCCAGCAGCCAAGAGGTCGGGACGGGGGACACCATATATTTT,CASSQEVGTGDTIYF
TRBV28,.,few,TRBJ1-5,TGTGCCAGCAGTTTGCCCAGTAGCAATCAGCCCCAGCATTTT,CASSLPSSNQPQHF
TRBV7-9,TRBD2,.,TRBJ2-3,TGTGCCAGCAGCTTTAGCGGGGAAGCAGATACGCAGTATTTT,CASSFSGEADTQYF
TRBV2,TRBD1,.,TRBJ2-7,TGTGCCAGCATAGAAAGTCCAGGGGGCAACCTTGGTGAGCAGTACTTC,CASIESPGGNLGEQYF
TRBV4-1,TRBD1,once,TRBJ1-3,TGCGCCAGCAGCCAAGAAGGGACAGCTGGAAACACCATATATTTT,CASSQEGTAGNTIYF
TRBV4-1,.,.,TRBJ1-3,TGCGCCAGCAGAACAGGAGATTCTCCTGGAAACACCATATATTTT,CASRTGDSPGNTIYF
TRBV6-2/TRBV6-3,TRBD1,.,TRBJ2-3,TGTGCCAGCAGTCCCTTAACCGACAGGGTTCATGAGTTTTTT,CASSPLTDRVHEFF
TRBV2,TRBD1,once,TRBJ2-7,TGTGCCAGCAGTGGATGGGACAGGGGCTACGAGCAGTACTTC,CASSGWDRGYEQYF
TRBV28,.,.,TRBJ1-2,TGTGCCAGCGTCCCGGGGGGGTCCGCTAACTATGGCTACACCTTC,CASVPGGSANYGYTF
TRBV6-5,.,.,TRBJ2-1,TGTGCCAGCAGCTTGACCCGGGACTCACCTACTATGTTCTTC,CASSLTRDSPTMFF
TRBV20-1,.,.,TRBJ1-1,TGCAGTGCTAGACTGGGAGAGGCTTTCTTT,CSARLGEAFF
TRBV30,TRBD1,.,TRBJ1-5,TGTGCCTGGAGAGCCTCCGGGACAGGGAATCAGCCCCAGCATTTT,CAWRASGTGNQPQHF
TRBV5-6,TRBD1,.,TRBJ1-2,TGTGCCAGCAGCTTGGGAATGGACAGGAACTATGGCTACACCTTC,CASSLGMDRNYGYTF
TRBV15,TRBD1,.,TRBJ2-7,TGTGCCACCAGCACCACTAAGGGACAGGACTCCTACGAGCAGTACTTC,CATSTTKGQDSYEQYF
TRBV5-1,TRBD1,.,TRBJ1-6,TGCGCCAGCAGCCTGGGGCAGGGGGCGAAGAATTCACCCCTCCACTTT,CASSLGQGAKNSPLHF
TRBV7-9,TRBD1,.,TRBJ2-7,TGTGCCAGCACCCCCCCAGGGACAGGGGCTGTCGAGCAGTACTTC,CASTPPGTGAVEQYF
TRBV2,.,few,TRBJ1-2,TGTGCCAGCAGGCAAGCGGTGGACACCTTC,CASRQAVDTF
TRBV5-1,TRBD1,once,TRBJ1-1,TGCGCCAGTAGCTCAGACCCCAGGGGGATGAACACTGAAGCTTTCTTT,CASSSDPRGMNTEAFF
TRBV18,.,few,TRBJ2-6,TGTGCCAGCTCCAACTCTGGGGCCAACGTCCTGACTTTC,CASSNSGANVLTF
TRBV6-6,.,.,TRBJ1-1,TGTGCCAGCAGTCCATCGGGCTCGAACACTGAAGCTTTCTTT,CASSPSGSNTEAFF
TRBV2,TRBD2,.,TRBJ2-1,TGTGCCAGCAGCCACACAGCCGGGACTAGCAGCTACAATGAGCAGTTCTTC,CASSHTAGTSSYNEQFF
TRBV25-1,.,.,TRBJ1-1,TGTGCCAGCAGCCTATACCCAGGCACTGAAGCTTTCTTT,CASSLYPGTEAFF
TRBV2,.,.,TRBJ1-1,TGTGCCAGCAGACTGACAGGAAAGGACACTGAAGCTTTCTTT,CASRLTGKDTEAFF